This T cell receptor beta chain was documented in a study of long-term antiretroviral therapy in people with HIV. Study-wide results and limits: The study collected no data on ART adherence, viral resistance or therapy changes.

Survey-level immunoSEQ v3.0 assays were run. Here immunoSEQ multiplex PCR was the method, and the copy in TCRdb shows in-frame clones only, minus some. The data contain 25,000 to 35,000 clones, over 90% of them singletons. Of note for this clone: Its antigen is unidentified.

Per individual, the PBMC samples numbered at least one pre-ART and at least two post-ART. Treatment for every participant with HIV took place in the United States. CDR1 is SQVTM and CDR2 is ANQGSEA in the germline V gene. CDR3 size: 15 residues. With 5 bases clipped from V and 1 base from J, the junction kept 7 bases outside the gene matches. The source was unsorted PBMCs, collected 6.2 years after starting antiretroviral therapy. The V and J genes are TRBV29-1 and TRBJ2-1; TRBD2 matches at 8 bases. This receptor was taken from a man aged 35 to 55 with HIV. The CDR3 region has the DNA TGCAGCGTTCGGTCACTAGCGGTATCCTACAATGAGCAGTTCTTC. This gives the protein CSVRSLAVSYNEQFF.